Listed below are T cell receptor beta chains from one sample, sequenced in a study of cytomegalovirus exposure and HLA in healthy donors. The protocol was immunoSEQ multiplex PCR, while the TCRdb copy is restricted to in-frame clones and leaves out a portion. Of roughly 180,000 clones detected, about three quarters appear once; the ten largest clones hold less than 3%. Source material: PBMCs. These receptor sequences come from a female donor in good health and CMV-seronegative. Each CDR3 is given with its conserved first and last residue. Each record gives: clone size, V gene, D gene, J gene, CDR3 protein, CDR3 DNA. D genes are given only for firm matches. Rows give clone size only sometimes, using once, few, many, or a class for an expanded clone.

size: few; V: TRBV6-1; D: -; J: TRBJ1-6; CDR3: CASLSGETDSPLHF; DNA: TGTGCCAGTTTATCAGGGGAGACGGATTCACCCCTCCACTTT
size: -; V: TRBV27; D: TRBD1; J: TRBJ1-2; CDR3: CASSWDRGDYGYTF; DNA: TGTGCCAGCAGTTGGGACAGGGGGGACTATGGCTACACCTTC
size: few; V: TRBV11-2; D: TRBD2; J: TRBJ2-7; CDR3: CASSPSGGAYEQYF; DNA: TGTGCCAGCAGCCCGAGCGGGGGGGCCTACGAGCAGTACTTC
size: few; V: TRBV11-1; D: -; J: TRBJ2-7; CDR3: CASSLSRSYEQYF; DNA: TGTGCCAGCAGCTTATCGAGATCCTACGAGCAGTACTTC
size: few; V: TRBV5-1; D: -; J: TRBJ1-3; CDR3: CASSPSRSSGNTIYF; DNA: TGCGCCAGCAGCCCCAGCAGGTCCTCTGGAAACACCATATATTTT
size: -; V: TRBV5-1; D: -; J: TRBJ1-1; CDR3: CASGRGRTEAFF; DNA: TGCGCCAGCGGACGAGGGCGCACTGAAGCTTTCTTT
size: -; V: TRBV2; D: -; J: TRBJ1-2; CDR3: CASSVTDYGYTF; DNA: TGTGCCAGCAGTGTAACAGACTATGGCTACACCTTC
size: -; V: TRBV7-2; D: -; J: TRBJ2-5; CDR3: CASSLGRDQYF; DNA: TGTGCCAGCAGCTTAGGTAGAGACCAGTACTTC
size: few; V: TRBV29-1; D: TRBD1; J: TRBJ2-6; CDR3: CSVILGQASGANVLTF; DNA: TGCAGCGTCATCTTAGGACAGGCGAGCGGGGCCAACGTCCTGACTTTC
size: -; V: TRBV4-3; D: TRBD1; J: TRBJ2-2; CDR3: CASSQGGQGVGELFF; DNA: TGCGCCAGCAGCCAAGGGGGACAGGGAGTCGGGGAGCTGTTTTTT